The present entry profiles one T cell receptor (beta chain) with its context. These data are taken from a study of blood T cell repertoires in COVID-19. Study overall: The United States, Italy and Spain provided the acute and convalescent COVID-19 samples. From T cells, B-cell-depleted T cells, or PBMCs came the material, which was cDNA or gDNA.

Authors' processing steps: Using reference gene primer amplification, nucleated cell counts were estimated. Produced via immunoSEQ multiplex PCR; TCRdb's table is partial and in-frame only. Clone size and V and J calls were adopted from that table, with D and trimming inferred from the DNA. Among 200,000 to 300,000 clones listed, about 84% were seen once. CDR3 size: 13 residues. CDR1 and CDR2 (germline): MNHEY, SVGAGI. Trimming cost V 7 bases and J 7 bases; bases outside gene matches: 8. The sequenced material came from peripheral blood. The receptor was derived from a woman older than 75 with acute or convalescent COVID-19. The V call is TRBV6-5, the J call TRBJ1-2; 8 bases map to TRBD1. The CDR3 DNA reads as TGTGCCAGCATCGGACAGGGTACGGGTGGCTACACCTTC. Translated: CASIGQGTGGYTF.